These 20 T cell receptor beta chains came from one sample sequenced in a study of T cells in Graves' hyperthyroidism and ophthalmopathy. TCR beta CDR3 region amplification was performed from RNA transcripts. With the HTBI primer set, the TCR CDR3 went through a first round of RT-PCR. TCRdb reprocessed the multiplex PCR reads with MiXCR, giving one entry per CDR3 protein. The sample records 450,000 to 700,000 distinct CDR3 sequences, roughly 50% being singletons. Sequencing used peripheral blood or thyroid tissue (not recorded which). These receptors were obtained from an adult woman with Graves' disease, either hyperthyroidism or ophthalmopathy (not recorded which).

The chain has TRBV20-1 and TRBJ2-7, with 9 bases lining up with TRBD1. The CDR3 spans 14 residues. V lost 3 bases and J lost 6; bases outside the gene matches: 9. Per the germline V gene, CDR1 is DFQATT and CDR2 is SNEGSKA (reference sequence). This CDR3 is CSASGTGSRGEQYF. DNA for the CDR3: TGCAGTGCTAGCGGGACAGGGTCCAGGGGCGAGCAGTACTTC.

This clonotype was observed once. The chain couples TRBV2 to TRBJ1-5; D gene uncertain. Germline assignment: CDR1 SNHLY and CDR2 FYNNEI. V lost 6 bases, J lost 2 bases, and 11 bases lay in between. The CDR3 has 14 amino acids. The CDR3 loop is CASSSDGGNQPQHF. The CDR3 DNA reads as TGTGCCAGCAGCAGTGACGGGGGCAATCAGCCCCAGCATTTT.

Comment on this clonotype: One junction end does not reproduce the germline sequence, and a read error may be involved. This CDR3 reads CAISESIYEQYF. CDR3 DNA sequence: TGTGCCATCAGTGAGTCGATATACGAGCAGTACTTC. The chain carries TRBV12-3 or TRBV12-4 and TRBJ2-7; D ambiguous. This CDR3 region has 12 residues.

The chain carries TRBV7-9 and TRBJ1-1, with 8 bases identical to TRBD1. The junction had 7 bases not matched to a gene; V was cut back by 5 bases and J by 5 bases. The CDR3 contains 14 residues. Germline V gives CDR1 SEHNR, CDR2 FQNEAQ (reference sequence). The CDR3 is CASSAQGVRTEAFF. As DNA, the CDR3 is TGTGCCAGCAGCGCACAGGGGGTTAGGACTGAAGCTTTCTTT.

Only a few counts were recorded for this clonotype. This chain joins TRBV27 and TRBJ2-2; the match to TRBD2 covers 11 bases. Per the germline V gene, CDR1 is MNHEY and CDR2 is SMNVEV (reference sequence). V lost 8 bases, J lost 5 bases, and 4 bases stayed unmatched. The CDR3 loop spans 14 amino acids. CDR3 in DNA: TGTGCCAGCCGGGCTAGCGGGAGGACCGGGGAGCTGTTTTTT. It encodes CASRASGRTGELFF.

The chain links TRBV13 to TRBJ2-7; TRBD1 aligns across 8 bases. The CDR3 spans 14 residues. V gave up 5 bases and J gave up 6 bases; unmatched junction bases: 9. Germline V lookup: CDR1 PRHDT, CDR2 FYEKMQ (reference sequence). This CDR3 is CASSLGQGEGEQYF. The CDR3, as DNA: TGTGCCAGCAGCCTCGGACAGGGCGAAGGCGAGCAGTACTTC.

This clonotype was detected only a few times. The chain couples TRBV20-1 to TRBJ1-2, with D unresolved. This CDR3 is built from 10 residues. Germline CDR1 and CDR2: DFQATT and SNEGSKA (reference sequence). As DNA, the CDR3 is TGCAGCCCGGCAGGATCTGGCTACACCTTC. It encodes CSPAGSGYTF.

The gene calls are TRBV7-9 and TRBJ2-5; 7 positions match TRBD1. V trimming: 5 bases; J trimming: 3 bases; junction bases outside the gene matches: 9. In germline, CDR1 is SEHNR, CDR2 FQNEAQ (reference sequence). This CDR3 is built from 15 residues. DNA of the CDR3: TGTGCCAGCAGCACACAACTGACAGGGAAAGAGACCCAGTACTTC. Protein product: CASSTQLTGKETQYF. Full variable domain (remainder filled in from reference TRBV7-9 and TRBJ2-5): DTGVSQNPRHKITKRGQNVTFRCDPISEHNRLYWYRQTLGQGPEFLTYFQNEAQLEKSRLLSDRFSAERPKGSFSTLEIQRTEQGDSAMYLCASSTQLTGKETQYFGPGTRLLVL.

As to this clonotype: Because it lacks the conserved phenylalanine or tryptophan at the end, this CDR3 is likely a read error. The rearrangement joins TRBV7-9 to TRBJ1-2; 8 positions match TRBD1. This CDR3 contains 16 residues. V lost 3 bases, J lost 6 bases, and 12 bases stayed unmatched. Looked up from germline, CDR1 is SEHNR and CDR2 is FQNEAQ (reference sequence). The chain's CDR3 is CASSLSETGDSDGYTS. The CDR3 nucleotides are TGTGCCAGCAGCTTGTCCGAGACAGGGGATTCGGATGGCTACACCTCC.

This clonotype was counted at least ten times. This chain joins TRBV14 and TRBJ1-2, with 9 bases aligning to TRBD1. V was pared by 0 bases and J by 5 bases, with 7 bases of the junction left unmatched. There are 16 residues in the CDR3. Germline CDR1 SGHDN, CDR2 FVKESK. The CDR3 sequence: CASSQDWDRAQYGYTF. The CDR3 DNA sequence: TGTGCCAGCAGCCAAGATTGGGACAGGGCACAGTATGGCTACACCTTC.

The chain joins TRBV7-9 to TRBJ1-6; D is possibly TRBD1 (6 bases). V lost 4 bases and J 7 bases, leaving 17 bases between the germline ends. The CDR3 runs 16 residues. The germline V gene encodes CDR1 SEHNR and CDR2 FQNEAQ (reference sequence). The chain's CDR3 is CASSYRGGTPNSPLHF. CDR3 DNA sequence: TGTGCCAGCAGCTACCGGGGCGGGACACCGAATTCACCCCTCCACTTT.

This clonotype was picked up many times. The chain is built from TRBV7-6 and TRBJ2-5; 7 bases align to TRBD1. Germline V gene data show CDR1 as SGHVS and CDR2 as FNYEAQ. CDR3 length: 14 amino acids. With 5 bases clipped from V and 5 bases from J, the junction kept 8 bases outside the gene matches. The CDR3 is CASSPNRGWETQYF. In DNA form, the CDR3 reads TGTGCCAGCAGCCCCAACAGGGGCTGGGAGACCCAGTACTTC.

This sequence joins TRBV15 and TRBJ1-5; D is ambiguous. Germline V CDR1 and CDR2: LNHNV, YYDKDF (reference sequence). Trimming shortened V by 1 base and J by 2 bases, and 9 bases separated the two germline ends. The CDR3 runs 15 residues. CDR3 in amino acids: CATSRAWNGNQPQHF. The CDR3 coding sequence is TGTGCCACCAGCAGAGCTTGGAACGGCAATCAGCCCCAGCATTTT.

Many counts were recorded for this clonotype. The chain joins TRBV19 to TRBJ2-7, with TRBD2 matching over 7 bases. V dropped 7 bases and J dropped 0; count of bases not matched to a gene: 6. CDR1 and CDR2 from the germline V gene are LNHDA and SQIVND (reference sequence). This CDR3 region has 14 residues. DNA of the CDR3: TGTGCCAGTAAGACTACTAGCGACTCCTACGAGCAGTACTTC. This sequence encodes CASKTTSDSYEQYF.

This clonotype appeared a few times. The V call is TRBV15, the J call TRBJ2-5; unclear D gene. This CDR3 is 15 amino acids long. Trimming pared 0 bases from V and 7 bases from J, leaving 15 bases between. Germline CDR1 and CDR2: LNHNV and YYDKDF (reference sequence). The CDR3 loop reads CATSRDAVQSGTQYF. CDR3 nucleotides: TGTGCCACCAGCAGAGACGCCGTGCAGTCAGGGACCCAGTACTTC.

This clonotype was counted at least ten times. The J gene is TRBJ1-1, the V gene TRBV7-9, with a weak D call TRBD1 (5 bases). The germline V and J ends were trimmed by 0 bases and 7 bases, with 12 bases remaining between them. This CDR3 comprises 14 residues. CDR1 and CDR2 from the germline V gene are SEHNR and FQNEAQ (reference sequence). The CDR3 spells CASSLALGTGEAFF. Written as DNA, the CDR3 is TGTGCCAGCAGCTTAGCGTTGGGGACGGGTGAAGCTTTCTTT.

This clonotype was recorded at least ten times. The rearrangement joins TRBV14 to TRBJ1-6; D uncertain. The V end lost 1 base, the J end lost 7 bases, and 2 bases lay between the germline ends. Germline-derived CDR1 and CDR2 are SGHDN and FVKESK. The CDR3 has 12 amino acids. For the CDR3, the DNA is TGTGCCAGCAGCCAAGGAAATTCACCCCTCCACTTT. It codes for CASSQGNSPLHF.

This clonotype was observed many times. The rearrangement uses TRBV2 and TRBJ1-3; 9 nucleotides align to TRBD1. Germline values: CDR1 SNHLY, CDR2 FYNNEI. The CDR3 totals 15 residues. V lost 5 bases, J lost 4 bases, and 6 bases stayed unmatched. The CDR3 region has the DNA TGTGCCAGCAGTACCGGGACAGGGCTAGGAAACACCATATATTTT. Protein sequence: CASSTGTGLGNTIYF.

This clonotype was seen many times. The CDR3 coding sequence is TGTGCCATCAGAGCCGCCCCGACAGGGGGCGGGTACGAGCAGTACTTC. The encoded protein is CAIRAAPTGGGYEQYF. This chain links TRBV10-3 with TRBJ2-7; 10 nucleotides agree with TRBD1. Unmatched junction bases numbered 12, after V lost 6 bases and J lost 4 bases. The germline CDR1 and CDR2 sequences are ENHRY and SYGVKD. The CDR3 has 16 residues.

At least ten counts were recorded for this clonotype. CDR3 sequence: CASSEAGAGPEEKLFF. CDR3 nucleotide sequence: TGTGCCAGCAGTGAAGCGGGTGCGGGGCCGGAAGAAAAACTGTTTTTT. This rearrangement joins TRBV2 to TRBJ1-4; tentative D call: TRBD1 (5 bases). Trimming left V 0 bases short and J 8 bases short, with 16 bases between. CDR1 is SNHLY and CDR2 is FYNNEI in the germline V gene. The length of the CDR3 is 16 residues. The whole variable domain, filled in from reference TRBV2 and TRBJ1-4, reads EPEVTQTPSHQVTQMGQEVILRCVPISNHLYFYWYRQILGQKVEFLVSFYNNEISEKSEIFDDQFSVERPDGSNFTLKIRSTKLEDSAMYFCASSEAGAGPEEKLFFGSGTQLSVL.